Shown below are 18 T cell receptor beta chains from a single sample sequenced in a study of blood T cell repertoires in COVID-19. Profiling relied on immunoSEQ multiplex PCR, and the TCRdb table lists in-frame clones only, not all of them. The data contain about 220,000 clones, roughly 84% of them singletons. The sequencing sample was made of peripheral blood. The receptors originated from a woman aged 80 or older with acute or convalescent COVID-19.

The V and J genes are TRBV3-1 (or the pseudogene TRBV3-2) and TRBJ1-2; D gene ambiguous. V was pared by 1 base and J by 6 bases, with 9 bases between. In germline, CDR1 is LGHDT, CDR2 YNNKEL (reference sequence). The CDR3 is made up of 13 amino acids. In nucleotides, the CDR3 is TGTGCCAGCAGCCAAGGCAGGCCCGATGGCTACACCTTC. Its protein is CASSQGRPDGYTF.

The chain joins TRBV3-1 (or the pseudogene TRBV3-2) to TRBJ2-5; the match to TRBD2 covers 10 bases. V was pared by 5 bases and J by 2 bases, with 8 bases of the junction left unmatched. The CDR3 runs to 16 residues. Per the germline V gene, CDR1 is LGHDT and CDR2 is YNNKEL (reference sequence). The CDR3 DNA reads TGTGCCAGCAGCTATCCACTAGCGGGATGGCAAGAGACCCAGTACTTC. Protein product: CASSYPLAGWQETQYF.

This clone was counted a few times. The rearrangement joins TRBV6-1 to TRBJ2-2; possible D gene TRBD1, 5 bases. CDR1 and CDR2 from the germline V gene are MNHNS and SASEGT. The CDR3 extends over 14 amino acids. The ends were cut back, 3 bases at V and 3 bases at J, with 8 bases in the middle. As DNA, the CDR3 is TGTGCCAGCAGTGAGCAGGGCCACACCGGGGAGCTGTTTTTT. It encodes CASSEQGHTGELFF.

This clone was seen only once. The rearrangement links TRBV11-2 to TRBJ1-1; no firm D call. The length of the CDR3 is 17 residues. In germline, CDR1 is SGHAT, CDR2 FQNNGV. Trimming cost V 7 bases and J 2 bases, with 23 bases left between them. As DNA, the CDR3 is TGTGCCAGCACCGTAAACTTCGCGGCAGTAAGAAACACTGAAGCTTTCTTT. Amino acids: CASTVNFAAVRNTEAFF.

This clone showed up just once. The V gene is TRBV6-5, the J gene TRBJ2-3; perhaps TRBD2 as D (6 bases). Between the trimmed V and J ends, which lost 0 bases and 1 base, there was a span of 11 bases. This CDR3 has 16 residues. Germline V gene sequence: CDR1 MNHEY, CDR2 SVGAGI. The CDR3 sequence is CASSYSGGFGTDTQYF. The CDR3, as DNA: TGTGCCAGCAGTTACTCTGGGGGGTTTGGCACAGATACGCAGTATTTT.

This clone has a handful of counts. The sample holds other DNA sequences that translate to the same CDR3. The rearrangement joins TRBV24-1 to TRBJ2-3; D unresolved. Trimming pared 3 bases from V and 6 bases from J, leaving 9 bases between. Per the germline V gene, CDR1 is KGHDR and CDR2 is SFDVKD. This CDR3 comprises 13 residues. The CDR3 loop is CATSDTSTDTQYF. In nucleotides, the CDR3 is TGTGCCACCAGTGATACATCCACGGATACGCAGTATTTT.

The chain has TRBV28 and TRBJ1-1; the D gene is possibly TRBD1 (6 bases). This CDR3 region has 14 residues. Germline V gene data show CDR1 as MDHEN and CDR2 as SYDVKM. The ends were cut back, 4 bases at V and 8 bases at J, with 17 bases in the middle. The CDR3 reads CASSSGQGWGEAFF. The CDR3 coding sequence is TGTGCCAGCAGTTCGGGGCAGGGGTGGGGAGAAGCTTTCTTT. Full variable domain (missing parts from reference TRBV28 and TRBJ1-1): DVKVTQSSRYLVKRTGEKVFLECVQDMDHENMFWYRQDPGLGLRLIYFSYDVKMKEKGDIPEGYSVSREKKERFSLILESASTNQTSMYLCASSSGQGWGEAFFGQGTRLTVV.

This clone is a singleton in its sample. This chain uses TRBV28 with TRBJ2-7; 7 nucleotides align to TRBD1. This CDR3 comprises 12 residues. J lost 7 bases, V lost 6 bases, and 6 bases had no gene match. CDR1 and CDR2 from the germline V gene are MDHEN and SYDVKM. The CDR3 loop reads CASRLTGEEQYF. CDR3 sequence (DNA): TGTGCCAGCAGACTTACAGGGGAGGAGCAGTACTTC.

V gene TRBV3-1 (or the pseudogene TRBV3-2) combines with J gene TRBJ2-2, with D maybe TRBD2 (6 bases). The length of the CDR3 is 12 residues. V lost 4 bases and J 9 bases, leaving 9 bases between the germline ends. Germline CDR1 reads LGHDT; CDR2 reads YNNKEL (reference sequence). CDR3 sequence reads: CASSRGDRELFF. Here the CDR3 DNA reads TGTGCCAGCAGCCGCGGGGACCGGGAGCTGTTTTTT.

This rearrangement joins TRBV7-9 to TRBJ1-2, with 8 bases that match TRBD1. Per the germline V gene, CDR1 is SEHNR and CDR2 is FQNEAQ (reference sequence). CDR3 length: 15 amino acids. V dropped 5 bases and J dropped 2; count of bases not matched to a gene: 7. The CDR3 DNA reads TGTGCCAGCAGCCCCCAAGGACAGGGAAACTATGGCTACACCTTC. It is translated as CASSPQGQGNYGYTF.

This rearrangement joins TRBV4-2 to TRBJ2-5; 9 bases are a match to TRBD2. V gave up 0 bases and J gave up 3 bases; unmatched junction bases: 11. The CDR3 runs to 18 residues. The germline V gene encodes CDR1 LGHNA and CDR2 YNFKEQ. DNA for the CDR3: TGTGCCAGCAGCCAAGATGGCGGGGGGGGAGATTTCGAAGAGACCCAGTACTTC. As protein: CASSQDGGGGDFEETQYF.

The V and J genes are TRBV24-1 and TRBJ1-2; 8 bases match TRBD1. The V segment lost 6 bases and the J segment 3 bases; nucleotides outside the gene matches: 8. The germline gives CDR1 KGHDR, CDR2 SFDVKD. There are 15 residues in the CDR3. The CDR3, as DNA: TGTGCCACCAGTCTTAGGACAGGGCTGGACTATGGCTACACCTTC. Translation gives CATSLRTGLDYGYTF.

The chain links TRBV4-1 to TRBJ2-7; the D gene is possibly TRBD2 (5 bases). CDR1 and CDR2 from the germline V gene are MGHRA and YSYEKL. The CDR3 totals 15 residues. The V end was cut by 5 bases, the J end by 3 bases, with 17 bases between. The CDR3 here is CASSWETAVSYEQYF. CDR3 in DNA: TGCGCCAGCAGCTGGGAGACGGCGGTTAGCTACGAGCAGTACTTC.

This chain uses TRBV6-5 with TRBJ1-4; possibly TRBD1 for D (5 bases). CDR1 MNHEY and CDR2 SVGAGI come from the germline V gene. V lost 5 bases and J 0 bases, leaving 10 bases between the germline ends. The CDR3 totals 15 residues. CDR3 sequence: CASSNGQATNEKLFF. Written as DNA, the CDR3 is TGTGCCAGCAGTAACGGACAAGCAACTAATGAAAAACTGTTTTTT.

The chain employs TRBV19 and TRBJ2-3, with D perhaps matching TRBD1 (6 bases). Germline V gene data show CDR1 as LNHDA and CDR2 as SQIVND (reference sequence). The V end was cut by 3 bases, the J end by 1 base, with 14 bases between. The CDR3 covers 16 residues. CDR3 in amino acids: CASSMARGFGTDTQYF. The CDR3 coding sequence is TGTGCCAGTAGTATGGCGAGGGGGTTCGGCACAGATACGCAGTATTTT. Full variable domain (rest looked up from reference TRBV19 and TRBJ2-3): DGGITQSPKYLFRKEGQNVTLSCEQNLNHDAMYWYRQDPGQGLRLIYYSQIVNDFQKGDIAEGYSVSREKKESFPLTVTSAQKNPTAFYLCASSMARGFGTDTQYFGPGTRLTVL.

This chain connects TRBV7-2 to TRBJ1-2, with D possibly matching TRBD1 (6 bases). The CDR3 has 15 amino acids. Germline loops: CDR1 SGHTA, CDR2 FQGNSA. V was trimmed by 4 bases and J by 8 bases, leaving 20 bases between them. CDR3 coding DNA: TGTGCCAGCAGCTCCACGGGGGGGACAAGTACGGGCTACACCTTC. Translation gives CASSSTGGTSTGYTF.

The chain joins TRBV19 to TRBJ1-5; 7 bases agree with TRBD1. CDR1 LNHDA and CDR2 SQIVND come from the germline V gene (reference sequence). V shed 3 bases and J 7 bases; nucleotides not matched to a gene: 6. The CDR3 has 14 amino acids. This CDR3 is CASSMTGFRQPQHF. The CDR3 nucleotides are TGTGCCAGTAGTATGACAGGGTTTAGACAGCCCCAGCATTTT.

The chain employs TRBV5-6 and TRBJ1-2; D is unclear. CDR1 and CDR2 from the germline V gene are SGHDT and YYEEEE. The CDR3 loop spans 13 amino acids. V lost 0 bases and J lost 7, with 10 bases in between. The CDR3 sequence is CASSLAGFAGYTF. CDR3 nucleotide sequence: TGTGCCAGCAGCTTGGCGGGGTTTGCTGGCTACACCTTC. Variable domain in full (rest from reference TRBV5-6 and TRBJ1-2): DAGVTQSPTHLIKTRGQQVTLRCSPKSGHDTVSWYQQALGQGPQFIFQYYEEEERQRGNFPDRFSGHQFPNYSSELNVNALLLGDSALYLCASSLAGFAGYTFGSGTRLTVV.